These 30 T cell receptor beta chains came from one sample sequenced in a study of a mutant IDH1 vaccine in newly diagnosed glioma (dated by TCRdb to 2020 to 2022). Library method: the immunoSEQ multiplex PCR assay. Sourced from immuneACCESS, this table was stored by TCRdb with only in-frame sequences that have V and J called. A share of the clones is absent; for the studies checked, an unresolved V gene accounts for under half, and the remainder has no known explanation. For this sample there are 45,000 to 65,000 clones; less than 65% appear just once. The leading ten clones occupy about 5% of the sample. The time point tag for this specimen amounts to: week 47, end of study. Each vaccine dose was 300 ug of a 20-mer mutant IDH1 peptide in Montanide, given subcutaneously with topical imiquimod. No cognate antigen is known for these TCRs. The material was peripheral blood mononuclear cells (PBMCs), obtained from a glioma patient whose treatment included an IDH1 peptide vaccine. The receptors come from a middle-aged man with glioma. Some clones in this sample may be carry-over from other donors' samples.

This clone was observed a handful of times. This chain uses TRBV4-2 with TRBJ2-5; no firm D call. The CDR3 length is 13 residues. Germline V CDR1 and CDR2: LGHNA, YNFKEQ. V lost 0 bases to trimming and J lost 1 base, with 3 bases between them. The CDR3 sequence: CASSQDTQETQYF. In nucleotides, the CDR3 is TGTGCCAGCAGCCAAGATACCCAAGAGACCCAGTACTTC.

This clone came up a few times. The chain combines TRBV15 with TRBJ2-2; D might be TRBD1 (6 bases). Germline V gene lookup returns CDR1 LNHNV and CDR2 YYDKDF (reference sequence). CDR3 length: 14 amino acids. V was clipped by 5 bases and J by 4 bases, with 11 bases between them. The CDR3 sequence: CATSRGTPTGELFF. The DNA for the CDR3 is TGTGCCACCAGCCGTGGGACACCCACCGGGGAGCTGTTTTTT.

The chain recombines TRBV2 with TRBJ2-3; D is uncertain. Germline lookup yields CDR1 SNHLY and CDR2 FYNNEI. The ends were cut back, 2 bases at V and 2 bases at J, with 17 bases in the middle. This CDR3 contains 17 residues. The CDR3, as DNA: TGTGCCAGCAGTGAATATATCGGCCAAGAATTCACAGATACGCAGTATTTT. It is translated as CASSEYIGQEFTDTQYF.

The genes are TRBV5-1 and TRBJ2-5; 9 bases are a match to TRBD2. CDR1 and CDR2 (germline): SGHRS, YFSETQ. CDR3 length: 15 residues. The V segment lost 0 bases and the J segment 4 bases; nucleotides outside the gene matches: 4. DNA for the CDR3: TGCGCCAGCAGCTTGGCTCTAGCGGGGCGAGAGACCCAGTACTTC. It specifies CASSLALAGRETQYF. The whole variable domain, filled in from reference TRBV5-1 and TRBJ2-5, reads KAGVTQTPRYLIKTRGQQVTLSCSPISGHRSVSWYQQTPGQGLQFLFEYFSETQRNKGNFPGRFSGRQFSNSRSEMNVSTLELGDSALYLCASSLALAGRETQYFGPGTRLLVL.

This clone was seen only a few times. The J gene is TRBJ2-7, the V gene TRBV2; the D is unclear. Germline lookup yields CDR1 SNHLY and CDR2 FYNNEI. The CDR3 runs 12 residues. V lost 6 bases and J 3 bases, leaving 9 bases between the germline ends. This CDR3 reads CASRTRSYEQYF. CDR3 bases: TGTGCCAGCAGAACGCGAAGCTACGAGCAGTACTTC.

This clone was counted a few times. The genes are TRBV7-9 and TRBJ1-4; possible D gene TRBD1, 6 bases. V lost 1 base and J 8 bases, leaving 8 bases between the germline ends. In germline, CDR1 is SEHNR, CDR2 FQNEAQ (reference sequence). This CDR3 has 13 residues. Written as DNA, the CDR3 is TGTGCCAGCAGCTTAGGAGGACAGGAAAAACTGTTTTTT. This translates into CASSLGGQEKLFF.

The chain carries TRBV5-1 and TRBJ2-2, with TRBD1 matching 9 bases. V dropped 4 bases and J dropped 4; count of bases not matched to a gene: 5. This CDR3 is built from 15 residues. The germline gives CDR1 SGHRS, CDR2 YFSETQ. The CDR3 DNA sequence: TGCGCCAGCAGCGAAGACAGGGGGTTCACCGGGGAGCTGTTTTTT. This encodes CASSEDRGFTGELFF.

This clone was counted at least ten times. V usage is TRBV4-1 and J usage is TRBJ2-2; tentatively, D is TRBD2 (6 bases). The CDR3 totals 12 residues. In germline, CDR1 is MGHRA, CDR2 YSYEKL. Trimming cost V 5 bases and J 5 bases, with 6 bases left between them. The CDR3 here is CASSAGTGELFF. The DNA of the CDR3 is TGCGCCAGCAGCGCGGGGACCGGGGAGCTGTTTTTT.

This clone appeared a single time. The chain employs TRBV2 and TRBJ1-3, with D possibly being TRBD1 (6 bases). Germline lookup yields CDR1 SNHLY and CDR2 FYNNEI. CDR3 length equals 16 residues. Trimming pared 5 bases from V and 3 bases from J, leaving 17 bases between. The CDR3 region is CASSKESGGFGNTIYF. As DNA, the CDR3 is TGTGCCAGCAGTAAGGAATCCGGGGGCTTTGGAAACACCATATATTTT.

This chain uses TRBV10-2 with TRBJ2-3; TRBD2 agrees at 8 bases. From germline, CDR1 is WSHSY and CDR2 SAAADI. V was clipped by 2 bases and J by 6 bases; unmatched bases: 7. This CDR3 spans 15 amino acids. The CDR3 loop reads CASSELGGAGDTQYF. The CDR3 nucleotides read TGCGCCAGCAGTGAGCTCGGGGGGGCCGGTGATACGCAGTATTTT.

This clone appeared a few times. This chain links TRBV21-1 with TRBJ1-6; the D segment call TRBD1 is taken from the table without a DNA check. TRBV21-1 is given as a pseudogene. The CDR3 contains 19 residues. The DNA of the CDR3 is TGTGCCAGCAGCAATGAGTCCCCGGGACAGGGATCCTATAATTCACCCCTCCACTTT. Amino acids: CASSNESPGQGSYNSPLHF.

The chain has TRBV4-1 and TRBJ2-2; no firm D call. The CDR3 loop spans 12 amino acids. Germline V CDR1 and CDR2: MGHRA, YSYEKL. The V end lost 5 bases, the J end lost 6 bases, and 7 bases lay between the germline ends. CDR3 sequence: CASSRTAGELFF. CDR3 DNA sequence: TGCGCCAGCAGCAGGACGGCCGGGGAGCTGTTTTTT.

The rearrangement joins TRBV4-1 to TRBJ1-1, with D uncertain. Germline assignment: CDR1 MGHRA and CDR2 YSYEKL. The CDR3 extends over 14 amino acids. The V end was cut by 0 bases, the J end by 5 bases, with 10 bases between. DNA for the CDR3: TGCGCCAGCAGCCAAGAATTGGGGAGAACTGAAGCTTTCTTT. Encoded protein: CASSQELGRTEAFF.

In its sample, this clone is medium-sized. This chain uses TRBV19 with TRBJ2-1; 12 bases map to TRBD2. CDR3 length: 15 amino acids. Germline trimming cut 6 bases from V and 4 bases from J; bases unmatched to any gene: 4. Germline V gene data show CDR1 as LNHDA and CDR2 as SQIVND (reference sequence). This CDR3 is CASSRTSGDYNEQFF. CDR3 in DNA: TGTGCCAGTAGCCGGACTAGCGGGGATTACAATGAGCAGTTCTTC.

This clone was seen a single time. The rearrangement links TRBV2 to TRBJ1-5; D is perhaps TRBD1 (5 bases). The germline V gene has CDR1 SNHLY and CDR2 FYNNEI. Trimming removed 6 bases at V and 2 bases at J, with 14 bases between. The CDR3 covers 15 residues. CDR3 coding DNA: TGTGCCAGCAGGGGGAGGGGATCTGGCAATCAGCCCCAGCATTTT. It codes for CASRGRGSGNQPQHF.

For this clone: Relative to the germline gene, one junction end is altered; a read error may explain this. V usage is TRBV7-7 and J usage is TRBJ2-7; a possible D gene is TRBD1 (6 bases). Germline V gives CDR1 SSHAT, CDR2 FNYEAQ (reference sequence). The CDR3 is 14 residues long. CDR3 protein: CASSLGGVGAEQYF. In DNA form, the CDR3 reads TGTGCTAGCAGCTTAGGGGGAGTCGGGGCCGAGCAGTACTTC.

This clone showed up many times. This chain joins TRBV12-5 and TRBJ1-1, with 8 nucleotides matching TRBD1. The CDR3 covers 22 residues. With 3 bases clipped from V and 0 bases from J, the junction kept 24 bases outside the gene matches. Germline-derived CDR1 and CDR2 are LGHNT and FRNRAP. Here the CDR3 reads CASGFNQISSLRDRSMNTEAFF. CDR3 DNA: TGTGCTAGTGGTTTCAATCAGATAAGTTCCCTCCGGGACAGGAGTATGAACACTGAAGCTTTCTTT.

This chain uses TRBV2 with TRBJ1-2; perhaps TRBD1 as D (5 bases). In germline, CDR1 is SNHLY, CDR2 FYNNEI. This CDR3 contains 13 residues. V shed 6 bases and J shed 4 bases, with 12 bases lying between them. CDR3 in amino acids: CASRRDGIYGYTF. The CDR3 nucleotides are TGTGCCAGCAGGAGGGACGGCATCTATGGCTACACCTTC.

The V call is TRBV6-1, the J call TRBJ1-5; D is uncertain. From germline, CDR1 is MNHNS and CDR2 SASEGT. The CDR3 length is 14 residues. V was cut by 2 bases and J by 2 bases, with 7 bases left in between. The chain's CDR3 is CASSEYSGNQPQHF. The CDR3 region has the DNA TGTGCCAGCAGTGAATATTCGGGCAATCAGCCCCAGCATTTT.

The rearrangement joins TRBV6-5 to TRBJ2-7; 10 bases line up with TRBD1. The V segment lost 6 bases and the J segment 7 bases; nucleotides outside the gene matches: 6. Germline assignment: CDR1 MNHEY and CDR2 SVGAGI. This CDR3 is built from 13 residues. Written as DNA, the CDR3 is TGTGCCAGCAGACGACAGGGGGCTGGTGAGCAGTACTTC. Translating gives CASRRQGAGEQYF.

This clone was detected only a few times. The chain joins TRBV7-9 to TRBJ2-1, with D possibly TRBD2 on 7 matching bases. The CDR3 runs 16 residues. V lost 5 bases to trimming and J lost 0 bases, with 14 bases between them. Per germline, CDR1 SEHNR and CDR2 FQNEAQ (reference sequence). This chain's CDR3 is CASSPRGGSSYNEQFF. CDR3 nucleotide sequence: TGTGCCAGCAGCCCCAGGGGCGGGAGCTCCTACAATGAGCAGTTCTTC.

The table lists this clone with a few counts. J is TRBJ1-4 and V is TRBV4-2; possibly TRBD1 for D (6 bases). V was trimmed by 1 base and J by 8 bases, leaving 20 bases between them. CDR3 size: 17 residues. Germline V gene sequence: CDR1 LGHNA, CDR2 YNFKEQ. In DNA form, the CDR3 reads TGTGCCAGCAGCCAAGCCCAACAGGGAGGGGATTGGGAAAAACTGTTTTTT. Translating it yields CASSQAQQGGDWEKLFF.

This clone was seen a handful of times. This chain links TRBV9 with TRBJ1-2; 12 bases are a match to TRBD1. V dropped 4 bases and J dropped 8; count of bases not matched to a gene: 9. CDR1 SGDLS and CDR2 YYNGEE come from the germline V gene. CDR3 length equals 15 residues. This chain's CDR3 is CASSPPGQGAGGYTF. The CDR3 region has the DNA TGTGCCAGCAGCCCGCCGGGACAGGGGGCGGGGGGCTACACCTTC.

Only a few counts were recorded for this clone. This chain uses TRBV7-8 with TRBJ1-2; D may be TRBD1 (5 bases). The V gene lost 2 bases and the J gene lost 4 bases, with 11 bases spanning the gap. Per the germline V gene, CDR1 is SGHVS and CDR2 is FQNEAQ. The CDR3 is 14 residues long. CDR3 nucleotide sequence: TGTGCCAGCAGCTTAAGTAGACAGAGCTATGGCTACACCTTC. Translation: CASSLSRQSYGYTF.

The CDR3 bases are TGTGCCAGCAGGATGACCCCCCTAAATAATTCACCCCTCCACTTT. Protein product: CASRMTPLNNSPLHF. The chain links TRBV7-2 to TRBJ1-6; the D is unclear. V shed 6 bases and J shed 5 bases, with 14 bases lying between them. The CDR3 sequence is 15 residues long. Germline V CDR1 and CDR2: SGHTA, FQGNSA.

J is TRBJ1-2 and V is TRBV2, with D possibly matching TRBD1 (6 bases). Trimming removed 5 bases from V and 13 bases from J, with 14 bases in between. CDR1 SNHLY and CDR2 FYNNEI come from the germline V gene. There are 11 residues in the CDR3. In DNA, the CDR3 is TGTGCCAGCAGTATTAGGGGGTTTACCACCTTC. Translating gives CASSIRGFTTF.

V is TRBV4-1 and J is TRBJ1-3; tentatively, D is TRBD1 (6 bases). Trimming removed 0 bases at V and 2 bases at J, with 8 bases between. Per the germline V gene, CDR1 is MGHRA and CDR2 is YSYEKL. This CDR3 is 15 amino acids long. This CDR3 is CASSQEGGPGNTIYF. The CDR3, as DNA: TGCGCCAGCAGCCAAGAAGGGGGTCCTGGAAACACCATATATTTT.

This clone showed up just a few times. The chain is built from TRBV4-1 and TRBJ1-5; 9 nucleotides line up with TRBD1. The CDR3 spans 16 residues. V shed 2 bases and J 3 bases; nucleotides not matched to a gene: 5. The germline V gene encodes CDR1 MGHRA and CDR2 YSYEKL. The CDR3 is CASSQFTGGINQPQHF. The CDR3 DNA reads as TGCGCCAGCAGCCAATTCACAGGGGGCATCAATCAGCCCCAGCATTTT.

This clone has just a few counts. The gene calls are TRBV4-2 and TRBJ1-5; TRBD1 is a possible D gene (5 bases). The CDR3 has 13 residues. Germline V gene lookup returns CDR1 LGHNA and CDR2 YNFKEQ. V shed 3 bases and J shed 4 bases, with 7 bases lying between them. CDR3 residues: CASSQDNNQPQHF. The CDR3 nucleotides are TGTGCCAGCAGCCAGGACAATAATCAGCCCCAGCATTTT.

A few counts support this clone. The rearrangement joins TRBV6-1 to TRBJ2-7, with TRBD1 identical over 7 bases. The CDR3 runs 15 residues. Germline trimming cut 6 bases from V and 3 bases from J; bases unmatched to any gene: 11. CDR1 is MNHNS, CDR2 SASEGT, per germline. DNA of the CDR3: TGTGCCAGCAGCTCACAGGGACAGAGAGTCTACGAGCAGTACTTC. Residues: CASSSQGQRVYEQYF.